A selection of T cell receptor beta chains follows, all from one sample in a study of T cells after yellow fever vaccination. TCRdb reanalysed the 5' RACE reads using MiXCR and keeps one entry per CDR3 protein. The table has about 310,000 distinct CDR3 sequences, less than 4.5% seen once; the top ten hold 23%. Specimen: PBMCs, collected on the day of the yellow fever booster vaccination. The receptors originated from a man aged 18 to 30 who received the YFV17D yellow fever vaccine. The CDR3 runs from the conserved cysteine through the conserved F or W. The D gene is left open where the match is weak. Size values are once, few and many counts, or a class for expanded clones, and some rows have none.

TRBJ1-2	TRBD1	few	TRBV24-1	CATSDYGQARYF	TGTGCCACCAGTGATTACGGACAGGCTAGATACTTC
TRBJ2-3	-	-	TRBV7-9	CASIASGTDTQYF	TGTGCCAGCATCGCATCCGGGACAGATACGCAGTATTTT
TRBJ2-3	-	many	TRBV6-6	CASSYRIAEDTQYF	TGTGCCAGCAGTTACAGGATAGCGGAAGATACGCAGTATTTT
TRBJ2-5	-	few	TRBV5-1	CASSFTGTFIGSETQYF	TGCGCCAGCAGTTTTACAGGGACCTTCATCGGCTCGGAGACCCAGTACTTC
TRBJ2-1	TRBD2	-	TRBV10-3	CAISGTSGGANEQFF	TGTGCCATCAGTGGGACTAGCGGGGGGGCCAATGAGCAGTTCTTC
TRBJ2-3	-	many	TRBV20-1	CSARGSWRASTDTQYF	TGCAGTGCTAGAGGCTCGTGGCGGGCGAGCACAGATACGCAGTATTTT
TRBJ2-1	TRBD2	few	TRBV4-2	CASSQRGLVNEQFF	TGTGCCAGCAGCCAAAGGGGACTAGTTAATGAGCAGTTCTTC
TRBJ1-5	-	-	TRBV6-2/TRBV6-3	CASSYRRQENQPQHF	TGTGCCAGCAGTTACCGGCGACAGGAGAATCAGCCCCAGCATTTT
TRBJ2-5	-	few	TRBV12-3/TRBV12-4	CASAKEGGSGEETQYF	TGTGCCAGCGCCAAGGAAGGGGGTAGCGGAGAAGAGACCCAGTACTTC
TRBJ2-5	TRBD2	many	TRBV7-8	CASNHGLAGETQYF	TGTGCCAGCAACCACGGACTAGCTGGCGAGACCCAGTACTTC
TRBJ1-2	-	many	TRBV7-9	CASSYPGQPSSGYTF	TGTGCCAGCAGCTACCCTGGGCAACCAAGTAGTGGCTACACCTTC
TRBJ2-3	TRBD1	-	TRBV27	CASSPPGWTGDADTQYF	TGTGCCAGCAGTCCACCCGGATGGACAGGGGACGCAGATACGCAGTATTTT
TRBJ1-4	-	-	TRBV7-6	CASSLAGRETNEKLFF	TGTGCCAGCAGCTTAGCGGGCAGGGAGACGAATGAAAAACTGTTTTTT
TRBJ1-4	-	many	TRBV7-2	CASSLEQGKGEKLFF	TGTGCCAGCAGCTTAGAACAGGGAAAGGGCGAAAAACTGTTTTTT
TRBJ2-1	-	many	TRBV12-3/TRBV12-4	CASSFISNEQFF	TGTGCCAGCAGTTTCATCAGTAATGAGCAGTTCTTC
TRBJ2-3	-	many	TRBV7-2	CASSLNEASTDTQYF	TGTGCCAGCAGCTTAAATGAGGCTAGCACAGATACGCAGTATTTT
TRBJ1-2	-	many	TRBV5-1	CASSLAPGTTNYGYTF	TGCGCCAGCAGCTTGGCACCCGGGACAACTAACTATGGCTACACCTTC
TRBJ2-1	-	many	TRBV12-3/TRBV12-4	CASTRGQSSYNEQFF	TGTGCCAGCACTCGCGGACAGAGCTCCTACAATGAGCAGTTCTTC
TRBJ2-7	-	many	TRBV7-9	CASSLAQGLEQYF	TGTGCCAGCAGCTTAGCACAAGGCTTAGAGCAGTACTTC
TRBJ2-5	-	many	TRBV27	CASNSGGTQYF	TGTGCCAGCAATAGCGGTGGAACCCAGTACTTC
TRBJ2-1	-	few	TRBV7-6	CASSLGDGGEQFF	TGTGCCAGCAGCTTGGGGGACGGGGGTGAGCAGTTCTTC
TRBJ1-1	-	few	TRBV5-1	CASSLAAGDTEAFF	TGCGCCAGCAGCTTGGCCGCAGGGGACACTGAAGCTTTCTTT
TRBJ2-1	TRBD2	many	TRBV7-2	CASSSQLAGNEQFF	TGTGCCAGCAGCTCCCAGCTAGCGGGTAATGAGCAGTTCTTC
TRBJ2-6	TRBD1	few	TRBV5-1	CASMDRDNSGANVLTF	TGCGCCAGCATGGACAGGGATAACTCTGGGGCCAACGTCCTGACTTTC
TRBJ1-1	-	few	TRBV6-5	CASSSGSGYTEAFF	TGTGCCAGCAGTTCGGGGTCGGGGTACACTGAAGCTTTCTTT
TRBJ2-1	-	few	TRBV6-5	CASSYSSSQGNEQFF	TGTGCCAGCAGTTACTCGAGTAGTCAGGGCAATGAGCAGTTCTTC
TRBJ1-4	-	many	TRBV29-1	CSVGEQTNEKLFF	TGCAGCGTTGGGGAGCAGACTAATGAAAAACTGTTTTTT
TRBJ2-5	TRBD1	many	TRBV4-1	CASSQVWGQGVPQYF	TGCGCCAGCAGCCAAGTCTGGGGACAGGGGGTACCCCAGTACTTC
TRBJ2-2	-	many	TRBV5-5	CASSLVGLNTGELFF	TGTGCCAGCAGCTTGGTGGGGCTGAACACCGGGGAGCTGTTTTTT
TRBJ2-3	-	few	TRBV5-1	CASSQTVAFTDTQYF	TGCGCCAGCAGCCAGACAGTTGCCTTCACAGATACGCAGTATTTT
TRBJ2-7	TRBD2	many	TRBV10-3	CAISETSGAAYEQYF	TGTGCCATCAGTGAAACTAGCGGGGCAGCCTACGAGCAGTACTTC
TRBJ2-3	TRBD1	few	TRBV10-3	CAISESLRDRGPDTQYF	TGTGCCATCAGTGAGTCTCTCCGGGACAGGGGGCCAGATACGCAGTATTTT
TRBJ1-6	-	-	TRBV10-2	CASKGPDNSPLHF	TGCGCCAGCAAGGGACCGGATAATTCACCCCTCCACTTT
TRBJ2-3	TRBD2	many	TRBV7-2	CASSFLSGGHAGTQYF	TGTGCCAGCAGCTTCCTGAGCGGGGGTCATGCTGGTACGCAGTATTTT
TRBJ2-5	-	many	TRBV28	CASVDVEGGQTQYF	TGTGCCAGCGTCGACGTGGAGGGGGGACAGACCCAGTACTTC
TRBJ1-5	-	few	TRBV10-2	CASSYSVYQPQHF	TGCGCCAGCAGTTACAGCGTTTATCAGCCCCAGCATTTT
TRBJ1-1	-	-	TRBV5-1	CASSHARGDTEAFF	TGCGCCAGCAGCCATGCCCGGGGGGACACTGAAGCTTTCTTT
TRBJ2-1	-	many	TRBV24-1	CATSVRGDEQFF	TGTGCCACCAGTGTTAGGGGTGATGAGCAGTTCTTC
TRBJ2-1	-	many	TRBV12-3/TRBV12-4	CASSFAYNEQFF	TGTGCCAGCAGTTTCGCCTACAATGAGCAGTTCTTC
TRBJ2-3	-	-	TRBV20-1	CSARDRALTDTQYF	TGCAGTGCTAGAGACAGGGCCCTCACAGATACGCAGTATTTT
TRBJ1-1	-	many	TRBV19	CASSITADRNTEAFF	TGTGCCAGTAGTATAACGGCGGACAGGAACACTGAAGCTTTCTTT
TRBJ2-5	-	few	TRBV11-1	CASSLGQANSNQETQYF	TGTGCCAGCAGCTTAGGGCAAGCCAATAGCAACCAAGAGACCCAGTACTTC
TRBJ1-6	-	-	TRBV6-1	CASSEVVSYSPLHF	TGTGCCAGCAGTGAGGTTGTTTCATATTCACCCCTCCACTTT
TRBJ2-3	-	many	TRBV5-4	CASSLRRVGDTQYF	TGTGCCAGCAGCTTAAGAAGGGTGGGAGATACGCAGTATTTT
TRBJ2-3	TRBD2	-	TRBV5-1	CASRTGTSGGAGTDTQYF	TGCGCCAGCAGAACCGGGACTAGCGGGGGGGCTGGCACAGATACGCAGTATTTT
TRBJ2-3	-	many	TRBV5-1	CASSLVSGGRDTQYF	TGCGCCAGCAGCTTGGTTTCCGGGGGACGGGATACGCAGTATTTT
TRBJ2-7	TRBD2	few	TRBV27	CASSLTTSGGFYEQYF	TGTGCCAGCAGTCTGACAACTAGCGGGGGATTCTACGAGCAGTACTTC
TRBJ1-2	-	many	TRBV4-2	CASSQAPGDEGYTF	TGTGCCAGCAGCCAAGCCCCAGGGGATGAAGGCTACACCTTC
TRBJ1-5	-	-	TRBV11-3	CASSSLRQDLSNQPQHF	TGTGCCAGCAGCTCCCTTAGACAGGATCTTAGCAATCAGCCCCAGCATTTT
TRBJ2-7	-	many	TRBV30	CAWSTTPYTYEQYF	TGTGCCTGGAGTACCACTCCTTACACCTACGAGCAGTACTTC
TRBJ2-7	-	few	TRBV20-1	CSARVPGAYEQYF	TGCAGTGCTAGAGTTCCAGGGGCCTACGAGCAGTACTTC
TRBJ2-1	-	few	TRBV20-1	CSAKIFGTDLNEQFF	TGCAGTGCCAAAATATTCGGGACGGATCTCAATGAGCAGTTCTTC
TRBJ2-1	-	many	TRBV6-2/TRBV6-3	CASSYVEGADSYNEQFF	TGTGCCAGCAGTTACGTGGAGGGGGCGGACTCCTACAATGAGCAGTTCTTC
TRBJ2-7	-	many	TRBV7-2	CASSRGSAYEQYF	TGTGCCAGCAGCCGAGGCTCTGCCTACGAGCAGTACTTC